These 4 T cell receptor beta chains share one sample of origin, sequenced in a study of memory CD4+ T cells and cytomegalovirus serostatus. The sort gate was single viable CD3+CD4+CD8-CD45RO+ cells for memory CD4+ T cells. This table comes from immunoSEQ multiplex PCR, and its TCRdb copy is limited to in-frame clones, with some not included. The data contain tens of thousands of clones, 82% of them singletons. The source material was memory CD4+ T cells from blood. These receptors were obtained from an adult in good health and CMV-seronegative. Some clones in this sample may be carry-over from other donors' samples.

As regards this clone: Compared with germline, one end of the junction differs, possibly owing to a read error. This sequence joins TRBV7-7 and TRBJ2-1; a possible D gene is TRBD2 (5 bases). The CDR3 is 12 residues long. CDR1 is SSHAT and CDR2 is FNYEAQ in the germline V gene (reference sequence). In DNA form, the CDR3 reads TGTGCTAGCAGCTCCAGCGGTGGTGAGCAGTTCTTC. It yields the protein CASSSSGGEQFF.

This clone turned up a few times. The CDR3 coding sequence is TGTGCCAGCAGTGGAGGGGGTAGTAATTCACCCCTCCACTTT. Residues: CASSGGGSNSPLHF. This chain connects TRBV6-5 to TRBJ1-6; D is possibly TRBD1 (6 bases). Trimming took off 5 bases at V and 6 bases at J, with 11 bases between the two ends. Germline V lookup: CDR1 MNHEY, CDR2 SVGAGI. The CDR3 loop spans 14 amino acids.

A single count supports this clone. The chain links TRBV27 to TRBJ2-1, with TRBD2 matching 11 bases. Germline assignment: CDR1 MNHEY and CDR2 SMNVEV (reference sequence). V lost 6 bases to trimming and J lost 7 bases; unmatched junction nucleotides: 8. This CDR3 spans 15 amino acids. The CDR3 nucleotides are TGTGCCAGCAGACTTAGCGGGAGGGCCCAGAATGAGCAGTTCTTC. This gives the protein CASRLSGRAQNEQFF.

The chain combines TRBV30 with TRBJ1-2, with 7 nucleotides matching TRBD1. This CDR3 region has 14 residues. Germline trimming cut 7 bases from V and 4 bases from J; bases unmatched to any gene: 12. Germline V lookup: CDR1 GTSNPN, CDR2 SVGIG (reference sequence). For the CDR3, the DNA is TGTGCCTTCTCCTGGGGCAGGGGGATCTATGGCTACACCTTC. This codes for CAFSWGRGIYGYTF.